This T cell receptor beta chain was profiled in a study of blood T cell repertoires in COVID-19. Turning to the study itself: PBMCs, B-cell-depleted T cells, or T cells provided the cDNA or gDNA that made up the material.

V was shortened by 4 bases and J by 12 bases, with 19 bases between the two germline ends. CDR3 size: 13 residues. The V gene's germline CDR1 is SGHTA and CDR2 FQGNSA. Seattle's enrolled individuals joined amid active infection and were then monitored longitudinally. Original data processing: Estimates of nucleated cell counts were drawn from the amplification of reference gene primers. Measured with immunoSEQ multiplex PCR; TCRdb has only the in-frame clones, and not every one. The V and J calls and clone size come from that table; D and trimming were worked out from the DNA. Here the sample spans 450,000 or so clones, around 91% being singletons.

The J gene is TRBJ2-7, the V gene TRBV7-2, with a possible D match to TRBD2 (6 bases). Sample: peripheral blood. This clonotype was obtained from a woman between 40 and 55 years old with COVID-19, enrolled during active disease. This CDR3 is CASSSTQTGVRYF. CDR3 DNA sequence: TGTGCCAGCAGCTCAACCCAGACGGGGGTACGGTACTTC.